This T cell receptor (beta chain) stems from a study of T cell responses to AZD1222 COVID-19 vaccine. Germline V gene lookup returns CDR1 SGHRS and CDR2 YFSETQ. This CDR3 has 15 residues. V lost 4 bases to trimming and J lost 6 bases; unmatched junction nucleotides: 11. The repertoire was sequenced with immunoSEQ multiplex PCR; TCRdb's copy has only in-frame clones and lacks some. The sample has roughly 54,000 clones; roughly 90% are singletons. The study pooled second doses at about 4 or about 12 weeks. This TCR was recovered from an adult who received the AZD1222 COVID-19 vaccine. This sample comprised peripheral blood, obtained 28 days after the second AZD1222 dose. The V call is TRBV5-1, the J call TRBJ2-7, with 9 bases fitting TRBD1. DNA of the CDR3: TGCGCCAGCAGCGGCACACCGGGACAGGGTGGCGAGCAGTACTTC. It codes for CASSGTPGQGGEQYF.